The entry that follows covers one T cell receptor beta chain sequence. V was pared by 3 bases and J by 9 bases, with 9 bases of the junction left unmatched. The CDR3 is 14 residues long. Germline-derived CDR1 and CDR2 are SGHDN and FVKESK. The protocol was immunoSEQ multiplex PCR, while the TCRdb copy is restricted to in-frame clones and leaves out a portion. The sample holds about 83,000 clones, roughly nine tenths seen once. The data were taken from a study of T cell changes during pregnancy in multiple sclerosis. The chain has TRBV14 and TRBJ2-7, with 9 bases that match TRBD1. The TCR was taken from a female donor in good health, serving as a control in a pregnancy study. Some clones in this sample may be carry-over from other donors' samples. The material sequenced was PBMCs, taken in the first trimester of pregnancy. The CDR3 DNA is TGTGCCAGCAGCCACCCCGGGACAGGGAGAAGGCAGTACTTC. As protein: CASSHPGTGRRQYF. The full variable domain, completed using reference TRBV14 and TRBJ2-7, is EAGVTQFPSHSVIEKGQTVTLRCDPISGHDNLYWYRRVMGKEIKFLLHFVKESKQDESGMPNNRFLAERTGGTYSTLKVQPAELEDSGVYFCASSHPGTGRRQYFGPGTRLTVT.